These T cell receptor beta chains were read from a single sample in a study of STAT5B mutations in CD4+ large granular lymphocyte leukemia. The method was immunoSEQ multiplex PCR; TCRdb's version includes in-frame clones alone and lacks a portion of them. The table includes about 21,000 clones, about 75% detected once. The sample was CD4+ T cells from blood buffy coats. All receptors derive from a human donor in good health. Both conserved end residues are part of each CDR3. The order of the fields is V gene, clone size, J gene, D gene, CDR3 DNA, CDR3 protein. D genes are given only for firm matches. Some rows mark clone size as missing; the rest say once, few, many or name a class of expanded clone.

>TRBV28|-|TRBJ2-7|TRBD1
TGTGCCAGCAGTTTTAGGGGGCTATACGAGCAGTACTTC
CASSFRGLYEQYF
>TRBV6-5|-|TRBJ2-7|-
TGTGCCAGCAGAAAAGGACAAGTTATCTACGAGCAGTACTTC
CASRKGQVIYEQYF
>TRBV19|-|TRBJ2-7|TRBD2
TGTGCCAGTAGTTCCTTAGCGGGGGCCTCCTACGAGCAGTACTTC
CASSSLAGASYEQYF
>TRBV4-1|-|TRBJ1-5|-
TGCGCCAGCAGCCAGGCGGGGGCCAATCAGCCCCAGCATTTT
CASSQAGANQPQHF
>TRBV29-1|once|TRBJ1-4|TRBD1
TGCAGCGTCGTACAGGGGGAAGATGAAAAACTGTTTTTT
CSVVQGEDEKLFF
>TRBV7-2|few|TRBJ2-3|-
TGTGCCAGCAGCGCTTCCACAGATACGCAGTATTTT
CASSASTDTQYF
>TRBV6-5|few|TRBJ1-4|-
TGTGCCAGCCAGAATGGGAACAGACCGGGGGAAAAACTGTTTTTT
CASQNGNRPGEKLFF
>TRBV28|-|TRBJ1-5|TRBD1
TGTGCCAGCAGAGGGGCAGGGGGCTATCAGCCCCAGCATTTT
CASRGAGGYQPQHF
>TRBV2|few|TRBJ2-1|TRBD2
TGTGCCAGCAGTGAAAGGGGGACTAGCGGGGGCCTACCCTTCTTC
CASSERGTSGGLPFF
>TRBV19|-|TRBJ2-7|-
TGTGCCAGTAGTCCGTCCGGGGGCGGTTACTACGAGCAGTACTTC
CASSPSGGGYYEQYF
>TRBV7-8|-|TRBJ1-3|TRBD1
TGTGCCAGCAGCCCGACCCCGGGACAGGGGCCCGGAAACACCATATATTTT
CASSPTPGQGPGNTIYF
>TRBV7-6|-|TRBJ1-3|TRBD1
TGTGCCAGCAGCTCTGGGACAGGGACGAACTCTGGAAACACCATATATTTT
CASSSGTGTNSGNTIYF
>TRBV5-8|-|TRBJ1-1|-
TGTGCCAGCAGTAAAAGGGGGGGGCGATTTAACACTGAAGCTTTCTTT
CASSKRGGRFNTEAFF
>TRBV10-2|-|TRBJ2-7|-
TGCGCCAGCAGTGGGACCAGGACGGTTAACGAGCAGTACTTC
CASSGTRTVNEQYF
>TRBV5-1|-|TRBJ2-5|-
TGCGCCAGCAGCCCTGGAGGGCGCCCCCAAGAGACCCAGTACTTC
CASSPGGRPQETQYF
>TRBV28|-|TRBJ2-2|-
TGTGCCAGCGAACAGGGAGGAGACACCGGGGAGCTGTTTTTT
CASEQGGDTGELFF
>TRBV5-1|-|TRBJ2-3|-
TGCGCCAGCAGCTTGGACGGCCCGAGCGGAGATACGCAGTATTTT
CASSLDGPSGDTQYF
>TRBV5-5|few|TRBJ2-7|-
TGTGCCAGCAGCTTGCGGGGGGCCAGGGGGAACCCTTCCTACGAGCAGTACTTC
CASSLRGARGNPSYEQYF
>TRBV5-5|-|TRBJ2-6|-
TGTGCCAGCAGCTTAGGGGCCTCTGGGGCCAACGTCCTGACTTTC
CASSLGASGANVLTF
>TRBV9|-|TRBJ2-3|-
TGTGCCAGCAACCCTGCCCCATTCCCCACAGATACGCAGTATTTT
CASNPAPFPTDTQYF
>TRBV5-6|-|TRBJ2-7|TRBD2
TGTGCCAGCAGCTCCGGACTAGGCATCGAGCAGTACTTC
CASSSGLGIEQYF
>TRBV5-8|-|TRBJ2-7|TRBD1
TGTGCCAGCAGCTACCTGACAGGGGTCTACGAGCAGTACTTC
CASSYLTGVYEQYF
>TRBV27|-|TRBJ1-2|TRBD1
TGTGCCAGCAGTCCATCGACAGGGTACGATGGCTACACCTTC
CASSPSTGYDGYTF
>TRBV5-4|-|TRBJ2-3|TRBD1
TGTGCCAGCAGCTTTCCTGGGACAGGGGAGGATACGCAGTATTTT
CASSFPGTGEDTQYF
>TRBV19|-|TRBJ2-6|-
TGTGCCAGTAGCGGGGACTTACGGGGCAGCTCTGGGGCCAACGTCCTGACTTTC
CASSGDLRGSSGANVLTF
>TRBV5-8|-|TRBJ1-1|TRBD1
TGTGCCAGCAGCTCTGGGACAGGGCCGACCGACGGGGAAGCTTTCTTT
CASSSGTGPTDGEAFF
>TRBV2|-|TRBJ2-5|TRBD2
TGTGCCAGCTTCATAGAGAGCGGGAGTGAGACCCAGTACTTC
CASFIESGSETQYF
>TRBV2|-|TRBJ2-2|-
TGTGCCAGCAGTCCGGACATGGCGCGCACCGGGGAGCTGTTTTTT
CASSPDMARTGELFF
>TRBV25-1|-|TRBJ2-7|-
TGTGCCAGCAGTGAATTCGGGGGCTACGAGCAGTACTTC
CASSEFGGYEQYF
>TRBV7-6|-|TRBJ2-5|-
TGTGCCAGCAGCTTAGTAGGCAGGACGACCCAAGAGACCCAGTACTTC
CASSLVGRTTQETQYF
>TRBV18|few|TRBJ1-1|TRBD1
TGTGCCAGCTCATCGACAGGGCGGACTGAAGCTTTCTTT
CASSSTGRTEAFF
>TRBV2|-|TRBJ2-1|-
TGTGCCAGCGGCCGGCGAAGGGGCGGAGACAATGAGCAGTTCTTC
CASGRRRGGDNEQFF
>TRBV5-4|-|TRBJ2-5|-
TGTGCCAGCAGCTTCGGAAATCAAGAGACCCAGTACTTC
CASSFGNQETQYF
>TRBV5-1|once|TRBJ2-3|-
TGCGCCAGCAGCTTGTTCGGGCGTGAGCAGTATTTT
CASSLFGREQYF
>TRBV9|-|TRBJ2-7|-
TGTGCCAGCAGCGTAGCGGCCGCGAGCTCCTACGAGCAGTACTTC
CASSVAAASSYEQYF
>TRBV13|few|TRBJ2-1|TRBD1
TGTGCCAGCAGCTCACTGACAGGGGCGGGTGAGCAGTTCTTC
CASSSLTGAGEQFF
>TRBV27|-|TRBJ1-2|TRBD1
TGTGCCAGCAGTTTATCGGGACAGGGTTATGGCTACACCTTC
CASSLSGQGYGYTF
>TRBV10-3|-|TRBJ2-5|TRBD1
TGTGCCATCAGCCCGCGTGGGACAGGGGGGAATCAAGAGACCCAGTACTTC
CAISPRGTGGNQETQYF
>TRBV5-1|-|TRBJ2-3|TRBD2
TGCGCCAGCAGCTTGTCGTCTAGCGGGATTGCAGATACGCAGTATTTT
CASSLSSSGIADTQYF
>TRBV11-1|few|TRBJ2-2|-
TGTGCCAGCAGCTTAGTTCCCGGGGAGCTGTTTTTT
CASSLVPGELFF
>TRBV2|-|TRBJ2-2|-
TGTGCCAGCGCAGCATTAATGGACACCGGGGAGCTGTTTTTT
CASAALMDTGELFF
>TRBV11-3|-|TRBJ1-1|-
TGTGCCAGCAGCTTCTCCGGGAGTACTGAAGCTTTCTTT
CASSFSGSTEAFF
>TRBV7-9|-|TRBJ2-3|TRBD1
TGTGCCAGCAGCCGAGGACAGGGGGCGCATGATACGCAGTATTTT
CASSRGQGAHDTQYF
>TRBV19|-|TRBJ1-6|-
TGTGCCAGTAGTGTAAATAGGGGTTCACCCCTCCACTTT
CASSVNRGSPLHF
>TRBV28|-|TRBJ1-1|-
TGTGCCAGCAGTTTATTAGGCAGGGAAGCTTTCTTT
CASSLLGREAFF
>TRBV29-1|-|TRBJ1-3|-
TGCAGCGTGAGTGGACAAGGTGCCGGAAACACCATATATTTT
CSVSGQGAGNTIYF
>TRBV15|-|TRBJ2-1|-
TGTGCCACCAGCACCTCGACTGATCTGGGTGATGAGCAGTTCTTC
CATSTSTDLGDEQFF
>TRBV7-2|-|TRBJ2-2|TRBD1
TGTGCCAGCAGCGGCTCCGGGACAGGGTTCGGGGAGCTGTTTTTT
CASSGSGTGFGELFF
>TRBV2|once|TRBJ2-3|-
TGTGCCAGCAGTGAAAACAGGGAAGATACGCAGTATTTT
CASSENREDTQYF